This T cell receptor beta chain was identified during a study of CD8+ T cells in alopecia areata. Across the study: Patients in the treated group were given tofacitinib by mouth, 5 to 10 mg twice a day. Whole-study results and caveats: Scalp repertoires also include resident alphabeta T cells from normal skin.

The treatment was: oral pan-JAK inhibitor, 5-10 mg twice daily. The investigators collected lesional scalp punch biopsies and peripheral blood from alopecia areata patients. The CDR3 consists of 13 residues. Germline CDR1 is MNHEY and CDR2 is SVGAGI. Trimming took off 6 bases at V and 7 bases at J, with 10 bases between the two ends. RNA extraction and reverse transcription yielded cDNA as sequencing template. Libraries were prepared by immunoSEQ multiplex PCR; TCRdb keeps only in-frame clonotypes and omits some of them. The table shows 95,000 to 150,000 clones, with roughly 55% occurring only once. As for this clone: The antigen is undetermined.

Sequences were derived from CD4+ T cells sorted from blood, sampled at week 4, from a patient treated with tofacitinib. This clonotype was sampled from a human donor with alopecia areata. V usage is TRBV6-5 and J usage is TRBJ1-6, with a possible D match to TRBD1 (5 bases). CDR3 loop: CASRGDVNSPLHF. CDR3 bases: TGTGCCAGCAGGGGGGACGTCAATTCACCCCTCCACTTT.